A selection of T cell receptor beta chains follows, all from one sample in a study of control samples from healthy donors and cancer patients. Profiling relied on immunoSEQ multiplex PCR, and the TCRdb table lists in-frame clones only, not all of them. In the table there are approximately 190,000 clones, 91% of which are singletons. Source material: blood. The source of these receptors is a man aged 25-40 years in good health. The CDR3 runs from the conserved cysteine through the conserved F or W. D genes are given only for firm matches. Size values are once, few and many counts, or a class for expanded clones, and some rows have none.

J	V	size	D	CDR3	DNA
TRBJ1-5	TRBV6-5	few	-	CASSSRAGGNQPQHF	TGTGCCAGCAGTTCCCGTGCGGGCGGCAATCAGCCCCAGCATTTT
TRBJ1-6	TRBV4-2	once	-	CASSQDARGGDSPLHF	TGTGCCAGCAGCCAGGACGCTCGGGGGGGGGACTCACCCCTCCACTTT
TRBJ2-2	TRBV7-9	-	-	CASSRPGELFF	TGTGCCAGCTCCCGCCCAGGGGAGCTGTTTTTT
TRBJ1-2	TRBV4-1	-	-	CASSQDVGNYGYTF	TGCGCCAGCAGCCAAGATGTGGGGAACTATGGCTACACCTTC
TRBJ1-4	TRBV5-1	-	-	CASSPQTGRGEKLFF	TGCGCCAGCAGCCCCCAGACAGGCCGGGGTGAAAAACTGTTTTTT
TRBJ1-6	TRBV3-1/TRBV3-2	-	TRBD1	CASSQTGDHSPLHF	TGTGCCAGCAGCCAGACAGGGGATCATTCACCCCTCCACTTT
TRBJ2-1	TRBV6-5	once	TRBD1	CASSLRTGMNEQFF	TGTGCCAGCAGTCTACGGACAGGTATGAATGAGCAGTTCTTC
TRBJ2-2	TRBV9	-	-	CASSPWRGRAISTGELFF	TGTGCCAGCAGCCCATGGAGGGGGCGGGCGATAAGCACCGGGGAGCTGTTTTTT
TRBJ2-2	TRBV7-2	-	TRBD2	CASSPPRGAGVYTGELFF	TGTGCCAGCAGTCCCCCGAGAGGAGCGGGGGTTTACACCGGGGAGCTGTTTTTT
TRBJ1-3	TRBV10-3	-	-	CAISESGSGTRSGNTIYF	TGTGCCATCAGTGAGTCGGGATCAGGCACCCGCTCTGGAAACACCATATATTTT
TRBJ2-3	TRBV11-2	-	-	CASSRGAQSDTQYF	TGTGCCAGCAGTCGGGGGGCGCAGTCAGATACGCAGTATTTT
TRBJ1-1	TRBV30	-	-	CAWSPSYTEAFF	TGTGCCTGGAGTCCTTCGTACACTGAAGCTTTCTTT
TRBJ1-1	TRBV7-9	-	-	CASSLRGLNTEAFF	TGTGCCAGCAGCTTAAGGGGACTGAACACTGAAGCTTTCTTT
TRBJ2-5	TRBV2	once	TRBD1	CASSERQGGETQYF	TGTGCCAGCAGTGAGCGACAGGGCGGAGAGACCCAGTACTTC
TRBJ1-5	TRBV15	-	-	CATSRVNSNQPQHF	TGTGCCACCAGCAGAGTCAATAGCAATCAGCCCCAGCATTTT
TRBJ1-2	TRBV11-2	-	TRBD1	CASSPDPGTVYGYTF	TGTGCCAGCAGCCCCGACCCCGGGACAGTGTATGGCTACACCTTC
TRBJ2-7	TRBV29-1	-	-	CSVEESGIYEQYF	TGCAGCGTTGAAGAAAGTGGAATCTACGAGCAGTACTTC
TRBJ1-2	TRBV4-1	-	-	CASSQAGPTPDYGYTF	TGCGCCAGCAGCCAGGCGGGACCCACCCCCGACTATGGCTACACCTTC
TRBJ1-5	TRBV2	-	-	CASRGQRNQPQHF	TGTGCCAGCAGGGGGCAACGAAATCAGCCCCAGCATTTT
TRBJ1-2	TRBV3-1/TRBV3-2	-	-	CASSKTEGTRNGYTF	TGTGCCAGCAGCAAAACGGAGGGGACGAGGAATGGCTACACCTTC
TRBJ2-7	TRBV6-5	-	-	CAAGEGGYEQYF	TGTGCCGCTGGGGAAGGGGGCTACGAGCAGTACTTC
TRBJ2-1	TRBV10-3	-	-	CAISEPDWYTHNEQFF	TGTGCCATCAGTGAGCCGGACTGGTACACGCACAATGAGCAGTTCTTC
TRBJ2-7	TRBV11-2	-	-	CASSRGDTYEQYF	TGTGCCAGCAGCCGAGGGGATACCTACGAGCAGTACTTC
TRBJ2-1	TRBV7-3	-	-	CASSPAGSSYNEQFF	TGTGCCAGCAGCCCGGCGGGGAGCTCCTACAATGAGCAGTTCTTC
TRBJ1-3	TRBV19	few	TRBD1	CASSTTDRGSGNTIYF	TGTGCCAGTAGTACCACGGACAGGGGCTCTGGAAACACCATATATTTT
TRBJ2-7	TRBV24-1	-	-	CARTGGVREQYF	TGTGCCAGAACAGGGGGGGTGCGCGAGCAGTACTTC
TRBJ1-5	TRBV19	-	-	CASSLRNQPQHF	TGTGCCAGTAGCTTACGGAATCAGCCCCAGCATTTT
TRBJ2-1	TRBV19	-	-	CASSMAGVSYNEQFF	TGTGCCAGTAGTATGGCAGGCGTCTCCTACAATGAGCAGTTCTTC
TRBJ1-2	TRBV6-1	-	-	CASSEGGARGYTF	TGTGCCAGCAGTGAAGGCGGGGCGCGGGGCTACACCTTC
TRBJ2-3	TRBV6-5	-	-	CATTTRDSTDTQYF	TGTGCCACCACGACCCGGGACAGCACAGATACGCAGTATTTT
TRBJ1-6	TRBV9	-	-	CASSPTTGDNSPLHF	TGTGCCAGCAGCCCCACCACGGGGGATAATTCACCCCTCCACTTT
TRBJ1-4	TRBV7-9	-	-	CASSLDMDWTNEKLFF	TGTGCCAGCAGCTTAGATATGGATTGGACTAATGAAAAACTGTTTTTT
TRBJ1-2	TRBV2	-	-	CASSPRLERNYGYTF	TGTGCCAGCAGCCCTCGGTTAGAAAGAAACTATGGCTACACCTTC
TRBJ2-1	TRBV7-2	once	TRBD2	CASSLGAGRGAVNEQFF	TGTGCCAGCAGCTTAGGGGCCGGGCGGGGGGCCGTCAATGAGCAGTTCTTC
TRBJ1-5	TRBV28	-	-	CASSWYSNQPQHF	TGTGCCAGCAGTTGGTATAGCAATCAGCCCCAGCATTTT
TRBJ2-3	TRBV5-8	few	-	CASSLDTGIVWSRSTDTQYF	TGTGCCAGCAGCTTGGATACGGGTATCGTGTGGTCAAGGAGTACAGATACGCAGTATTTT
TRBJ1-5	TRBV30	once	-	CAWSLAARGGNQPQHF	TGTGCCTGGAGTTTAGCCGCTCGAGGGGGCAATCAGCCCCAGCATTTT
TRBJ1-1	TRBV6-1	-	-	CASSERFVAEAFF	TGTGCCAGCAGTGAACGTTTTGTCGCTGAAGCTTTCTTT
TRBJ1-3	TRBV25-1	once	-	CASSEPGGTGNTIYF	TGTGCCAGCAGTGAGCCGGGGGGGACTGGAAACACCATATATTTT
TRBJ1-1	TRBV5-1	-	-	CASSSLGGDTEAFF	TGCGCCAGCAGCTCCTTAGGGGGGGACACTGAAGCTTTCTTT
TRBJ1-2	TRBV3-1/TRBV3-2	-	-	CASTPQGSLHGYTF	TGTGCCAGCACCCCCCAGGGGAGCCTCCATGGCTACACCTTC